The text below deals with one T cell receptor beta chain. This record comes from a study of blood T cell repertoires in COVID-19. Study summary: Specimens from acute and convalescent COVID-19 originated in the United States, Italy and Spain. T cells, B-cell-depleted T cells, or PBMCs provided the cDNA or gDNA that served as material.

Trimming took 7 bases from V and 10 from J; bases not matched to a gene: 10. The germline V gene has CDR1 MNHEY and CDR2 SMNVEV (reference sequence). This CDR3 spans 14 amino acids. Authors' data handling: Amplification with reference gene primers provided the estimates of nucleated cell counts. This table comes from immunoSEQ multiplex PCR, and its TCRdb copy is limited to in-frame clones, with some not included. V and J calls plus clone size are reproduced from that table; the DNA served to infer D and trimming. The sample holds approximately 380,000 clones, about 85% seen once. The source material was peripheral blood. This chain connects TRBV27 to TRBJ1-6, with 7 bases identical to TRBD1. The origin of this receptor is a woman younger than 30 with acute or convalescent COVID-19. CDR3 in amino acids: CASTRTGEGSPLHF. The CDR3 DNA is TGTGCCAGCACCCGAACAGGGGAAGGCTCACCCCTCCACTTT.